This T cell receptor beta chain was observed in a study of T cells in Graves' hyperthyroidism and ophthalmopathy (dated by TCRdb to about 2019). Regarding the complete study: Peripheral blood samples were taken at the time of initial diagnosis, prior to any treatment. Prospective prediction of ophthalmopathy was tested in an independent validation cohort consisting of roughly 20 hyperthyroidism patients and approximately 16 patients who later progressed to ophthalmopathy. Once sampling was done, hyperthyroidism patients were given methimazole at a starting dose of 30 mg daily, whereas ophthalmopathy patients were given high-dose intravenous methylprednisolone. According to the paper, TCR Vbeta CDR3 sequencing was carried out on approximately 140 peripheral blood samples, which came from approximately 43 ophthalmopathy, about 75 hyperthyroidism and roughly 17 progressor patients. The 85 to 100 discovery patients were divided at random into training and test sets in a 7:3 ratio. To identify TCR V-J signatures that set the groups apart, the researchers used a discovery cohort of about a hundred patients, made up of around 40 with Graves' ophthalmopathy and about 60 with stable Graves' hyperthyroidism. The study also compared thyroid tissue and blood T-cell repertoires from several Graves' hyperthyroidism patients.

General study outcomes and caveats: Sample size was not statistically predetermined, and investigators were not blinded to group allocation. In cross-validation, a model built on a 13 V-J signature told ophthalmopathy apart from stable hyperthyroidism with approximately 90% sensitivity and about 81% specificity, and in testing the same model reached 80%/75%. In validation, the model predicted progression to ophthalmopathy with around 71% sensitivity and around 72% specificity, a median of approximately 6.7 months before onset. Blood samples also contained most of the expanded thyroid clonotypes (frequency above 0.001), which suggests that blood repertoires may reflect thyroid immune responses.

The TCR beta CDR3 regions were amplified from the RNA transcripts. A first-round RT-PCR of the TCR CDR3 used the HTBI primer set with the Qiagen OneStep RT-PCR kit. Libraries were constructed in a second round of multiplex PCR, after which size selection and purification were carried out. Libraries were sequenced paired-end with 100 bp reads on an Illumina HiSeq2000. In the authors' own workflow: SOAPnuke was used to process the raw data, removing reads that contained adapters or uncalled bases, had a mean Phred below 15, or lacked an exact match to the constant primer or identifier. COPE v1.2.5 was used to merge the high-quality paired reads, and each unique nucleotide sequence was defined as a clonotype. Clonotypes were aligned to IMGT TRBV, TRBD and TRBJ reference segments using MiTCR v1.1. The analysis was restricted to V-J combinations with a frequency above 0.0001, which together covered just over 99% of the repertoires. A TCS score was defined as the ratio of F50 (clonal expansion) to E x V (chaos), with BLOSUM62-based TCRdist applied between CDR3 peptides within each V-J. Welch's t-statistics and random forest reduced roughly 540 V-J features to roughly 13, which were used in a naive Bayes classifier (R e1071). In-frame beta chains were kept once TCRdb had trimmed the public reads at Q25 with fastp and called clones with MiXCR. CDR3 protein sequences are deduplicated, and each keeps its most common genes and DNA. These V and J calls are TCRdb output, not the study's own analysis. In all, the sample holds fewer than 450,000 distinct CDR3 sequences, and about 15% of those were seen once. The ten top clones hold 30% to 40% of the sample.

Hyperthyroidism patients were newly diagnosed, with disease duration under 2 months, and aged 18 to 65 years. Patients with uncontrolled infections, other autoimmune diseases, pregnancy or lactation were excluded. Diagnoses relied on clinical symptoms, serum thyroxine and TRAb, thyroid ultrasound and orbital computed tomography. For progressor patients, blood was drawn at the first diagnosis of hyperthyroidism, before any ophthalmopathy symptoms had appeared. Ficoll-Paque density gradient centrifugation was used to isolate PBMCs from around 10 ml of fresh peripheral blood. Progressor patients were defined as those initially diagnosed with Graves' hyperthyroidism in whom ophthalmopathy developed during follow-up. Trizol reagent was used to extract total RNA, and RNA quality was then checked on an Agilent 2100 Bioanalyzer. V is reduced by 4 bases and J by 5 bases, leaving a spacing of 8 bases between them. The germline V gene sets CDR1 to MNHGY and CDR2 to SVAAGI. The CDR3 holds 12 amino acids from the cysteine to the phenylalanine. The kept DNA is CDR3 alone, 36 bases in frame from the first base.

On this clonotype: Its cognate antigen has yet to be identified. No base-level quality is on record; no much larger clone is a single base apart.

This TCR came from a young woman with Graves' hyperthyroidism that later progressed to Graves' ophthalmopathy. Sequenced: blood. The V gene is TRBV6-9 and the J gene is TRBJ1-2, with no confident D gene call. CDR3 loop: CASSSTLYGYTF. In nucleotide form, the sequence is TGTGCCAGCAGTTCGACACTGTATGGCTACACCTTC.